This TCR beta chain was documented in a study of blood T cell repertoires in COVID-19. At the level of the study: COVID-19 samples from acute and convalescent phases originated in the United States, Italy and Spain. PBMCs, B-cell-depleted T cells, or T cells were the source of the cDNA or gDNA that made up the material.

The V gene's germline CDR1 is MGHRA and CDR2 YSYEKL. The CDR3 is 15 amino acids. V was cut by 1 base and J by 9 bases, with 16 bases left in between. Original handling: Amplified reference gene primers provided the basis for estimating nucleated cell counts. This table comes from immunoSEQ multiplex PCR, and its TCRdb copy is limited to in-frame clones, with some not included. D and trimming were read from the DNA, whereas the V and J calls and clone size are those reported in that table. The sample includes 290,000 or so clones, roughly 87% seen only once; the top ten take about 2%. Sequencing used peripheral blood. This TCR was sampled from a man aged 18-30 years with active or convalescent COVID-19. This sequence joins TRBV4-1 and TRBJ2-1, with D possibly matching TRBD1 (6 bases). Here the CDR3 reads CASSQVAGTPVEQFF. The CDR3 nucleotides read TGCGCCAGCAGCCAAGTTGCCGGGACACCGGTTGAGCAGTTCTTC.